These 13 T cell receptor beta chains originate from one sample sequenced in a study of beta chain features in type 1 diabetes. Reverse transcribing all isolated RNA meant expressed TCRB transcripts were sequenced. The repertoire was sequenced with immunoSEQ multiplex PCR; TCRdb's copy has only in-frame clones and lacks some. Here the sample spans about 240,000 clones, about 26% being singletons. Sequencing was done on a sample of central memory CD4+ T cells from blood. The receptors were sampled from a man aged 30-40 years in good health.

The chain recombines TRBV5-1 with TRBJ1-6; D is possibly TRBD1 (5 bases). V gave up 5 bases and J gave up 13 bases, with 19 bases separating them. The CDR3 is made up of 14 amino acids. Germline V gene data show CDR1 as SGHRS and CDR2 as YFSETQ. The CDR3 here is CASRSGTELNPLHF. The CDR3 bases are TGCGCCAGCAGATCCGGGACGGAGCTGAACCCCCTCCACTTT.

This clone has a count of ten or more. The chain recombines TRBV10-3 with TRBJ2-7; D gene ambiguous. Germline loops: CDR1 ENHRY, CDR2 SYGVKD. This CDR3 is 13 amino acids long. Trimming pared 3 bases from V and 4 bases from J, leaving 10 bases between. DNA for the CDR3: TGTGCCATCAGTGAAGGTAGAGAATACGAGCAGTACTTC. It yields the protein CAISEGREYEQYF.

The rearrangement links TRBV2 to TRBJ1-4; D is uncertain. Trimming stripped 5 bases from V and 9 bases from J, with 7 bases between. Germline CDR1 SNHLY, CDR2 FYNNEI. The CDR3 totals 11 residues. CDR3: CASSNGQKLFF. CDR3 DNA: TGTGCCAGCAGTAATGGGCAAAAACTGTTTTTT.

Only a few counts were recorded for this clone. CDR3 region: CAISGRTQVSGANVLTF. CDR3 DNA sequence: TGTGCCATCAGTGGAAGGACCCAAGTCTCTGGGGCCAACGTCCTGACTTTC. The rearrangement links TRBV10-3 to TRBJ2-6; D gene uncertain. Germline loops: CDR1 ENHRY, CDR2 SYGVKD. V lost 4 bases, J lost 0 bases, and 13 bases lay in between. The CDR3 extends over 17 amino acids.

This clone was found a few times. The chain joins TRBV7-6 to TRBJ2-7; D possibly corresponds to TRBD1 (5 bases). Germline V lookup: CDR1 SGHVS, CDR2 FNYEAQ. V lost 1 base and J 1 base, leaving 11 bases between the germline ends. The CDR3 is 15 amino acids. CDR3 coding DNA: TGTGCCAGCAGCTTAGGGGGCGTGGGGTCCTACGAGCAGTACTTC. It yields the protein CASSLGGVGSYEQYF.

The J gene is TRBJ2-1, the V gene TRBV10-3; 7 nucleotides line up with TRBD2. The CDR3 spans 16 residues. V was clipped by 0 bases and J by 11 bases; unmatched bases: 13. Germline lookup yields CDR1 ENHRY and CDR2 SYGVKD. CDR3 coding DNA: TGTGCCATCAGTGAGTCAGTGTGGGGGACTACCCTCCAGCAGTTCTTC. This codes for CAISESVWGTTLQQFF.

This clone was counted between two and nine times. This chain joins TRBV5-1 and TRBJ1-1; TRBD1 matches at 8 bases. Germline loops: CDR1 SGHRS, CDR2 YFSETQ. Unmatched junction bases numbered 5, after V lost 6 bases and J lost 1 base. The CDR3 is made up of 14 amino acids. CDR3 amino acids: CASTTGQGNTEAFF. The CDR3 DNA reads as TGCGCCAGCACCACCGGACAGGGGAACACTGAAGCTTTCTTT.

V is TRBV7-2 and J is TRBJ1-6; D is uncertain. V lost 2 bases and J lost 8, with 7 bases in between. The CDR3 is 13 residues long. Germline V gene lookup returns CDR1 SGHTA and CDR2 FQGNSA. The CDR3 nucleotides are TGTGCCAGCAGCTTATTACTGGATTCACCCCTCCACTTT. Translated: CASSLLLDSPLHF.

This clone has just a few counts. The CDR3 region has the DNA TGTGCCAGCAAGGTGGGACAGGCAGAGACCCAGTACTTC. Protein sequence: CASKVGQAETQYF. V and J are TRBV28 and TRBJ2-5; 8 nucleotides agree with TRBD1. V lost 7 bases and J lost 4; bases outside the gene matches: 5. The CDR3 contains 13 residues. Germline loops: CDR1 MDHEN, CDR2 SYDVKM.

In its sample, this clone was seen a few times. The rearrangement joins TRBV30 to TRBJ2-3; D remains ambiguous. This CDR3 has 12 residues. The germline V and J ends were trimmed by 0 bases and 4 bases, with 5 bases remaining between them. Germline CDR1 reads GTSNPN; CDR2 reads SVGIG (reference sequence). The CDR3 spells CAWSVTPDTQYF. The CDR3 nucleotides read TGTGCCTGGAGTGTAACCCCAGATACGCAGTATTTT.

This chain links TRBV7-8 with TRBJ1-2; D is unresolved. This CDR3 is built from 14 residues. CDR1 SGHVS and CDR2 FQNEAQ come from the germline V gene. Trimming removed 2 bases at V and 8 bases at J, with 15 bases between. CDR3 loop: CASSLLFGFVGYTF. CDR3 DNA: TGTGCCAGCAGCTTACTTTTTGGCTTTGTGGGCTACACCTTC. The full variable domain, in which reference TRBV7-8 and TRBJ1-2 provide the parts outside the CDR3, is GAGVSQSPRYKVAKRGQDVALRCDPISGHVSLFWYQQALGQGPEFLTYFQNEAQLDKSGLPSDRFFAERPEGSVSTLKIQRTQQEDSAVYLCASSLLFGFVGYTFGSGTRLTVV.

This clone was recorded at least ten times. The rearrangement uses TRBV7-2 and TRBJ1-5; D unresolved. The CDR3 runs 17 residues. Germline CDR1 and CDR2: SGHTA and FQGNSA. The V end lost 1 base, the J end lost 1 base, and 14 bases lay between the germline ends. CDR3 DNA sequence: TGTGCCAGCAGCTTAGTCGAAGGAATTGGAAGCAATCAGCCCCAGCATTTT. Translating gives CASSLVEGIGSNQPQHF.

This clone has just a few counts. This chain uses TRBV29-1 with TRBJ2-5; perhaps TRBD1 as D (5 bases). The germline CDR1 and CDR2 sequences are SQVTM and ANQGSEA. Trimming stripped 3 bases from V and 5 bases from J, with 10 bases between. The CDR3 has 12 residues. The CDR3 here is CSVDKGLETQYF. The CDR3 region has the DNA TGCAGCGTTGATAAGGGGTTGGAGACCCAGTACTTC.